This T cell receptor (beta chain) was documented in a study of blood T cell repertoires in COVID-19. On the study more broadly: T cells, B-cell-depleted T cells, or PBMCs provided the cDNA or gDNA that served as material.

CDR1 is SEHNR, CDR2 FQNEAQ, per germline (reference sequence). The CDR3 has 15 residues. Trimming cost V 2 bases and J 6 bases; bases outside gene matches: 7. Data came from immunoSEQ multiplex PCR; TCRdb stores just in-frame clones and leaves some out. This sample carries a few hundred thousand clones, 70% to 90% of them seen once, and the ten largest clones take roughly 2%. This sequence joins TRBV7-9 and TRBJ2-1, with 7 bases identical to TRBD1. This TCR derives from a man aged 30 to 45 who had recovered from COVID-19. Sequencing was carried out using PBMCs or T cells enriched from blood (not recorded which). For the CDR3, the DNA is TGTGCCAGCAGCTTACGGGACAGTGCGCCCAATGAGCAGTTCTTC. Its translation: CASSLRDSAPNEQFF.